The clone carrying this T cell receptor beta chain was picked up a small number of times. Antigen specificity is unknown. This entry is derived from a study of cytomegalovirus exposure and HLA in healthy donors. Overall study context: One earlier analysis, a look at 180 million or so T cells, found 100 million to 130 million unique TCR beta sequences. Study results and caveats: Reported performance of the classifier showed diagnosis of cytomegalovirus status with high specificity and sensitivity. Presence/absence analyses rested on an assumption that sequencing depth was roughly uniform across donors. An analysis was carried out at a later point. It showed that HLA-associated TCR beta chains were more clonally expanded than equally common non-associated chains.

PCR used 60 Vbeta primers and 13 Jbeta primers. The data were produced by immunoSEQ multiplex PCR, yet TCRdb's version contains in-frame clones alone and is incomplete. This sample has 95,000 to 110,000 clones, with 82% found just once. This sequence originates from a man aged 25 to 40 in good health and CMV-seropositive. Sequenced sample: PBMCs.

CDR3 amino acids: CASSTSSGVDEQYF. Written as DNA, the CDR3 is TGTGCCAGCAGTACTTCCTCGGGGGTCGACGAGCAGTACTTC. The chain recombines TRBV6-5 with TRBJ2-7; D perhaps matches TRBD2 (6 bases). V dropped 5 bases and J dropped 5 bases, with 16 bases sitting between them. Germline lookup yields CDR1 MNHEY and CDR2 SVGAGI. This CDR3 has 14 amino acids.